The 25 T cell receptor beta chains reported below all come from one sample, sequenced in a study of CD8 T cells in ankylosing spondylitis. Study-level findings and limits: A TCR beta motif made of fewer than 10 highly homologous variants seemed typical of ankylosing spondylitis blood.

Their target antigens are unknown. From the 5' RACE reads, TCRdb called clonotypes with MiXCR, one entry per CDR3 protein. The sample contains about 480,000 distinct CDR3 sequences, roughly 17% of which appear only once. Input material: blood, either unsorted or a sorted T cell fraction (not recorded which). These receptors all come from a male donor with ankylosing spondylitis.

CDR3 region: CASRGQGLTPLHF. As DNA, the CDR3 is TGTGCCAGCAGAGGACAGGGATTGACACCCCTCCACTTT. The chain carries TRBV6-6 and TRBJ1-6; TRBD1 aligns across 8 bases. This CDR3 is built from 13 residues. With V trimmed by 6 bases and J by 11 bases, 6 bases remained unmatched. CDR1 and CDR2 from the germline V gene are MNHNY and SVGAGI (reference sequence).

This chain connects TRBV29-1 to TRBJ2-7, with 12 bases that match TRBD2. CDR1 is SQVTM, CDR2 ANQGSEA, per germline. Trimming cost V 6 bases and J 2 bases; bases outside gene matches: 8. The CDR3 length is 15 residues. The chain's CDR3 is CSVGPGLAGPYEQYF. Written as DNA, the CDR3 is TGCAGCGTCGGCCCGGGACTAGCGGGCCCCTACGAGCAGTACTTC.

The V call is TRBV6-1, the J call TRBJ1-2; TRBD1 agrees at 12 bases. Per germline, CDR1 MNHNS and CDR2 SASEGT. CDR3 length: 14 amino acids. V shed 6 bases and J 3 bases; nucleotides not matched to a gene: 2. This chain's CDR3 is CASRGTGGDYGYTF. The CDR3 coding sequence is TGTGCCAGCAGGGGGACAGGGGGCGACTATGGCTACACCTTC.

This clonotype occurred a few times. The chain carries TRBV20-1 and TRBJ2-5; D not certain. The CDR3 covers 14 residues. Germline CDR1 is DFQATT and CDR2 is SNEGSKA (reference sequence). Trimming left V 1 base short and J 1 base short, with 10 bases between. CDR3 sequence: CSARARPFQETQYF. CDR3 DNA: TGCAGTGCTAGAGCTCGGCCCTTCCAAGAGACCCAGTACTTC.

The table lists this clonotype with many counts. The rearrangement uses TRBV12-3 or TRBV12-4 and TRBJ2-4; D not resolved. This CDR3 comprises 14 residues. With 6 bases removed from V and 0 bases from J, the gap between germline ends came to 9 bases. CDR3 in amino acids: CASSPDLAKNIQYF. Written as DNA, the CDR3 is TGTGCCAGCAGCCCGGACCTAGCCAAAAACATTCAGTACTTC.

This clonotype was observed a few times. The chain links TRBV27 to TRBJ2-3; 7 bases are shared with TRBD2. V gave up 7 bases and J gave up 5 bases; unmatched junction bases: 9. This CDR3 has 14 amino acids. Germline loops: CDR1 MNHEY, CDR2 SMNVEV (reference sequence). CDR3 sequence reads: CASTLTSVGDTQYF. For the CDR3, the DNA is TGTGCCAGCACCTTAACTAGCGTCGGAGATACGCAGTATTTT.

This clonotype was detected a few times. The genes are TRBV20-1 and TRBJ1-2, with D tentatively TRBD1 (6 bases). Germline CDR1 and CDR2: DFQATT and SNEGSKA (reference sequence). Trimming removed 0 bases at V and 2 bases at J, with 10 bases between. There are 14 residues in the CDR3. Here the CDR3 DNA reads TGCAGTGCTAGAGAGGGGACAAACAACTATGGCTACACCTTC. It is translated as CSAREGTNNYGYTF.

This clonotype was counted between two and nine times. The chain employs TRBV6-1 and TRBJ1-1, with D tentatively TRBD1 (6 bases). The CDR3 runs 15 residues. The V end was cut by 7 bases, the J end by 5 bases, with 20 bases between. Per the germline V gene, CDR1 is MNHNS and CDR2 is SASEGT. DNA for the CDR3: TGTGCCAGCACCTCAGGGGCGGTGGGTAGGACTGAAGCTTTCTTT. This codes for CASTSGAVGRTEAFF.

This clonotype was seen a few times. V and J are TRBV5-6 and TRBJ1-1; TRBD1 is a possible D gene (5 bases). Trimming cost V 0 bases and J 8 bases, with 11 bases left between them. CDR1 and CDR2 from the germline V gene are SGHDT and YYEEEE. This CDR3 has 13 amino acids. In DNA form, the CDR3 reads TGTGCCAGCAGCTTGGACAGGAGGGGAGAAGCTTTCTTT. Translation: CASSLDRRGEAFF.

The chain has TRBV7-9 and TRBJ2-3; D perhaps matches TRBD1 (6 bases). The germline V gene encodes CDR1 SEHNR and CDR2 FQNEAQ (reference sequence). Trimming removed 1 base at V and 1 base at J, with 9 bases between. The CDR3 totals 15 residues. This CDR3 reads CASSLDRAGTDTQYF. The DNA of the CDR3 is TGTGCCAGCAGCTTAGACAGGGCGGGCACAGATACGCAGTATTTT.

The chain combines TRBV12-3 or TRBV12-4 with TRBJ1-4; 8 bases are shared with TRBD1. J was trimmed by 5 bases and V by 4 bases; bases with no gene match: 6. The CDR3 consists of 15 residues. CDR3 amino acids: CASSWGQVQNEKLFF. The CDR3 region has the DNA TGTGCCAGCAGTTGGGGACAGGTTCAAAATGAAAAACTGTTTTTT.

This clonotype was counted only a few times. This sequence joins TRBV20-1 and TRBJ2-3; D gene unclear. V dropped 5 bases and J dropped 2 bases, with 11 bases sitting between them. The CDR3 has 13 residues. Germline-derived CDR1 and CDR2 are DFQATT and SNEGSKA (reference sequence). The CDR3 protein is CSASRTLTDTQYF. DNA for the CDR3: TGCAGTGCTTCGAGGACCCTCACAGATACGCAGTATTTT.

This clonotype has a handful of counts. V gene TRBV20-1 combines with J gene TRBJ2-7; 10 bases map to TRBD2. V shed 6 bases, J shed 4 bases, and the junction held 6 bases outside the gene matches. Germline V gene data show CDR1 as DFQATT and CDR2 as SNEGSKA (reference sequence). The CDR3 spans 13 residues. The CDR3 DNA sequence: TGCAGTGCAAATAGCGGGGGGTCGTACGAGCAGTACTTC. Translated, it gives CSANSGGSYEQYF.

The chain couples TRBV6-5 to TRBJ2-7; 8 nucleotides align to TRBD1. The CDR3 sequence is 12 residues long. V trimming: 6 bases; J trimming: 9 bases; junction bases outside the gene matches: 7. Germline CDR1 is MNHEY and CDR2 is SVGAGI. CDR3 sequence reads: CASRNSGGGQYF. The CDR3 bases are TGTGCCAGCAGGAACTCAGGGGGCGGGCAGTACTTC.

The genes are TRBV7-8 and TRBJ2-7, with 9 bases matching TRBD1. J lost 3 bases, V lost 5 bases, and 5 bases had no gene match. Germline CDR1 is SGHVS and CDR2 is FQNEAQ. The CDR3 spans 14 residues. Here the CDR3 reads CASSIDRGVYEQYF. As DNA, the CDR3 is TGTGCCAGCAGCATCGACAGGGGGGTCTACGAGCAGTACTTC.

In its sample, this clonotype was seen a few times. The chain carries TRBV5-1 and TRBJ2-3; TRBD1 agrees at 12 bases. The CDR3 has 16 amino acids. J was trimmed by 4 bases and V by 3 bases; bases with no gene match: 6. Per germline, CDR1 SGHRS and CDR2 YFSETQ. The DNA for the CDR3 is TGCGCCAGCAGCTCAGCCGGGACAGGGGGCGCAGATACGCAGTATTTT. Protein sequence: CASSSAGTGGADTQYF. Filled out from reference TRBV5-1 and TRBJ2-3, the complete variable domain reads KAGVTQTPRYLIKTRGQQVTLSCSPISGHRSVSWYQQTPGQGLQFLFEYFSETQRNKGNFPGRFSGRQFSNSRSEMNVSTLELGDSALYLCASSSAGTGGADTQYFGPGTRLTVL.

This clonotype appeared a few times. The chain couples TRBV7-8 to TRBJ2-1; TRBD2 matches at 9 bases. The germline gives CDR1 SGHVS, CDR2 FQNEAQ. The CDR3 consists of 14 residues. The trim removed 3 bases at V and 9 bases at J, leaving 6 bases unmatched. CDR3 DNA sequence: TGTGCCAGCAGCTTCCCTAGCGGGAATACTGAGCAGTTCTTC. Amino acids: CASSFPSGNTEQFF.

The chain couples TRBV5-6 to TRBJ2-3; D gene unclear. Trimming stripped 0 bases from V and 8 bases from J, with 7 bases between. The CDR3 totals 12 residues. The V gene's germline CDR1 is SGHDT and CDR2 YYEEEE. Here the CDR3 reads CASSLAASTQYF. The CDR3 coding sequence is TGTGCCAGCAGCTTGGCGGCGAGTACGCAGTATTTT.

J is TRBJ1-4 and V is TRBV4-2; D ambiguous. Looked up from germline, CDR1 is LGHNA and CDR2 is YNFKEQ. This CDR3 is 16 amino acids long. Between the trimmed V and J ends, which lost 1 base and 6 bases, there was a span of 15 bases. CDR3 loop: CASSQGRAGSYEKLFF. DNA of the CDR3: TGTGCCAGCAGCCAAGGCCGCGCGGGGTCATATGAAAAACTGTTTTTT.

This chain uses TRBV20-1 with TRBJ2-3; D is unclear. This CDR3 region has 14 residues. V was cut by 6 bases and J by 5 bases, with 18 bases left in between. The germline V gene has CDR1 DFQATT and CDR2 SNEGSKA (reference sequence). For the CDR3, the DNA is TGCAGTGCCCGTCCACGTGGTTGGGGAGATACGCAGTATTTT. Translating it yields CSARPRGWGDTQYF.

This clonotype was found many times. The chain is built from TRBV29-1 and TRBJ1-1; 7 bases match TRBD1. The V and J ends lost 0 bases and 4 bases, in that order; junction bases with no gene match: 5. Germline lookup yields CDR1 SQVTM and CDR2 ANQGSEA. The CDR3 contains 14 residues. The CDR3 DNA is TGCAGCGTTGAAGATGACAGGGTAGTCACTGAAGCTTTCTTT. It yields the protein CSVEDDRVVTEAFF.

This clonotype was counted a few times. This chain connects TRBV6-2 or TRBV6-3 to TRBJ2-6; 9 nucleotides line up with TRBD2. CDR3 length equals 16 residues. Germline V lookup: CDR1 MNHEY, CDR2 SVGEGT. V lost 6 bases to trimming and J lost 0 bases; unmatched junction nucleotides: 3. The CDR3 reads CASSGTSPSGANVLTF. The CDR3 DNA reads TGTGCCAGCAGCGGGACTAGCCCCTCTGGGGCCAACGTCCTGACTTTC.

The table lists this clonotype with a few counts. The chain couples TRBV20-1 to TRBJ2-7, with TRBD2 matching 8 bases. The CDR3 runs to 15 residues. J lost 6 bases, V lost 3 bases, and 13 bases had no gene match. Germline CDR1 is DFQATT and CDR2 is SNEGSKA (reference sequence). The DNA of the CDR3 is TGCAGTGCTAGCCATAGCGGGACACCTCTGGCCGAGCAGTACTTC. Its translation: CSASHSGTPLAEQYF.

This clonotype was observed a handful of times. CDR3 bases: TGTGCCTGGAGTACAGGGGGCTTGAACACTGAAGCTTTCTTT. The encoded protein is CAWSTGGLNTEAFF. The chain couples TRBV30 to TRBJ1-1; TRBD1 aligns across 9 bases. J lost 0 bases, V lost 2 bases, and 1 base had no gene match. Looked up from germline, CDR1 is GTSNPN and CDR2 is SVGIG (reference sequence). The CDR3 sequence is 14 residues long.

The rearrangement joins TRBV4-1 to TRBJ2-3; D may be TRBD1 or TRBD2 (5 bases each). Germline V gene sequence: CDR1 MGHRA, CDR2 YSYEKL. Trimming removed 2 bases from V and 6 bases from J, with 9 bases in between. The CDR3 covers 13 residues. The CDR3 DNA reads TGCGCCAGCAGCCAACAGGGAGCGGATACGCAGTATTTT. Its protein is CASSQQGADTQYF.